This T cell receptor delta chain was profiled in a study of delta chains in infants with herpesvirus infections. Germline V gene lookup returns CDR1 TSWWSYY and CDR2 QGS. V shed 4 bases, J shed 2 bases, and the junction held 29 bases outside the gene matches. This CDR3 contains 24 residues. TCR cDNA was made from PBMC RNA with gamma- and delta-chain-specific primers. TCRdb reanalyzed the RT-PCR reads using CATT. The sample contains over 1,000 delta-chain clones, around 29% of which appear only once. Details on this clone: A far more abundant clone sits one base away, making this likely a read error. Distinct nucleotide sequences in the sample also encode this CDR3.

This chain connects TRDV1 to TRDJ1, with 12 bases aligning to TRDD3. The receptor was derived from a human donor who was a Ugandan infant, either HIV-exposed or HIV-unexposed (not recorded which). The starting material was peripheral blood, obtained at time point 3 of longitudinal follow-up. The CDR3 sequence is CALGGPFLHFYWGIPAPYTDKLIF. CDR3 in DNA: TGTGCTCTTGGGGGACCCTTCCTTCACTTCTACTGGGGGATACCAGCTCCCTATACCGATAAACTCATCTTT.